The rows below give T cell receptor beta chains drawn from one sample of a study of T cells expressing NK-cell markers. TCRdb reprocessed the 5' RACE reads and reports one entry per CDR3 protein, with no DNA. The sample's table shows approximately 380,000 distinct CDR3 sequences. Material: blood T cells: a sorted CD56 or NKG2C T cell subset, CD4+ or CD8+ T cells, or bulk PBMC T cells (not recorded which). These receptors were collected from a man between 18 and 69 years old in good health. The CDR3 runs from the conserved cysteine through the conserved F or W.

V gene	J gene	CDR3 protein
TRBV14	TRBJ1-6	CASSPGLHGDSPLHF
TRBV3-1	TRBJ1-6	CASALGGPNSPLHF
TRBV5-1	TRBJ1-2	CASSTRPGQDYGYTF
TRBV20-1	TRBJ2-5	CSARKTSGGSKETQYF
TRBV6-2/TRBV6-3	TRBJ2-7	CASRLAGPSGQYF
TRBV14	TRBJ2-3	CASSQDVEDTQYF
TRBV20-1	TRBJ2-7	CSARKTTYEQYF
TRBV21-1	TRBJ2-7	CASSKGVRGLSYEQYF
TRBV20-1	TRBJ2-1	CSAFQGGLQYNEQFF
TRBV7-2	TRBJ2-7	CASSLLGLYSSYEQYF
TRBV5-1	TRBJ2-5	CASSSLPSGTGPQETQYF
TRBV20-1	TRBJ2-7	CSAERTSGSYEQYF
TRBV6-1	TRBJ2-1	CASTTRYPGGYEQFF
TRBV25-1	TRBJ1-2	CASSALYGYTF
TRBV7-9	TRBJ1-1	CASSAGQGKGNTEAFF
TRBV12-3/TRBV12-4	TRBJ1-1	CASKRDRSNTEAFF
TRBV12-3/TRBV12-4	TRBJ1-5	CASSLAPNQPQHF
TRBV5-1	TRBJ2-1	CASSLAELAGGPNEQFF
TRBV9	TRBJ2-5	CASSAMVGFDETQYF
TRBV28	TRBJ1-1	CASSFAGPSNTEAFF
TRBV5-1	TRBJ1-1	CASSSDSSTEAFF
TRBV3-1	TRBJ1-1	CASSQDPGGALSTEAFF
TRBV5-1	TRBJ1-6	CASSLSVNPTNSPLHF
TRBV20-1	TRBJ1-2	CSALKTGSAYGYTF
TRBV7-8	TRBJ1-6	CASSLGVLGSPLHF
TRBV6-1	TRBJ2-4	CASKSGALAKNIQYF
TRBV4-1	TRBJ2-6	CASSQGEWGGSGANVLTF
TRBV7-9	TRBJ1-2	CASTMVAQGAGYTF
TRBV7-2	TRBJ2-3	CASSRGISSTDTQYF
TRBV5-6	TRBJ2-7	CASSSPLGSYEQYF
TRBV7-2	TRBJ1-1	CASSPQPGQVGEAFF
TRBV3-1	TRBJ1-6	CASSQSMPAGSPLHF
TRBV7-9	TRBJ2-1	CASSKLDGQGIGEQFF
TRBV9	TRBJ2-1	CASSARAPGQGHWNEQFF
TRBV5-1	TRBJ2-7	CASSLAEWRGPYEQYF
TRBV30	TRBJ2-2	CAWSLRGYSTGELFF
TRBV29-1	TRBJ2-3	CSVATRLTDTQYF
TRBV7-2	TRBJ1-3	CASSLAPKGAIGNTIYF
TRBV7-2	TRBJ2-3	CASSPGLTSTDTQYF
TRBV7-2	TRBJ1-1	CASSYTGFLAFF
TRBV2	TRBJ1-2	CASIIGSVYGYTF
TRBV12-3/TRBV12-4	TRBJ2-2	CASSLRGENTGELFF
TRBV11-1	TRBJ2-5	CASSYGQRETQYF
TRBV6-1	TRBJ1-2	CASRQGVTNYGYTF
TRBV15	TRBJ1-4	CATSREVSEKLFF
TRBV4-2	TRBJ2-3	CASSSWGGVKNTDTQYF
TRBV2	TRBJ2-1	CASSERYSSYGKNEQFF
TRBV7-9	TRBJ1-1	CASSLAEKGYLNTEAFF
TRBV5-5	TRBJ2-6	CASSWTGTGANVLTF
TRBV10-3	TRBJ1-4	CATSGVTNEKLFF
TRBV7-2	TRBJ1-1	CASSLGLGGTEAFF
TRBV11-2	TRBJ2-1	CASSHARTGPANEQFF
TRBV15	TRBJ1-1	CATSRDRDRDTEAFF
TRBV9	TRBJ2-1	CASSVQGTLQFF
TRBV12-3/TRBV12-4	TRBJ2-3	CASSSRPSTADTQYF
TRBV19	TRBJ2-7	CASTGQGSYEQYF
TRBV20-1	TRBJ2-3	CSATTGVVDTQYF
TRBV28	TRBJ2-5	CASSFRDRGRQETQYF